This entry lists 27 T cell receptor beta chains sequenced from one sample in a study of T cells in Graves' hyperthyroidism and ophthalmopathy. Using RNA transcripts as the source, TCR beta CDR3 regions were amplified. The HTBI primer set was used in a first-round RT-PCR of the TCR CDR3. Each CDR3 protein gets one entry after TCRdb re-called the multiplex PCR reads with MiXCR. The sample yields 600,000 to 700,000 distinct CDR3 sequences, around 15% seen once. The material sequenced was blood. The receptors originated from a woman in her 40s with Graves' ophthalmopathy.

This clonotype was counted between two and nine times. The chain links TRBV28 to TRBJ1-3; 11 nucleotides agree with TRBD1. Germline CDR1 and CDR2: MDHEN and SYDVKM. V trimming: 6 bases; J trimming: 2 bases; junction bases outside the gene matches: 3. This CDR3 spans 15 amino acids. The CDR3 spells CASSMDRGPGNTIYF. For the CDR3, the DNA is TGTGCCAGCAGCATGGACAGGGGGCCTGGAAACACCATATATTTT.

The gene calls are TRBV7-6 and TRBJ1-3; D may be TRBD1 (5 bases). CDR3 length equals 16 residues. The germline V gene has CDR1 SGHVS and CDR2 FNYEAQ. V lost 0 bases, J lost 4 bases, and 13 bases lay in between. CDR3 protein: CASSLAGGTGGNTIYF. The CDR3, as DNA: TGTGCCAGCAGCTTAGCGGGGGGAACAGGAGGAAACACCATATATTTT.

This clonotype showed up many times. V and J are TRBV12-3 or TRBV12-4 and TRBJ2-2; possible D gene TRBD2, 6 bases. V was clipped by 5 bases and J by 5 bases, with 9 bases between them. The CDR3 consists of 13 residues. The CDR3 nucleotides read TGTGCCAGCAGTCCGGGAGAAACCGGGGAGCTGTTTTTT. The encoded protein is CASSPGETGELFF.

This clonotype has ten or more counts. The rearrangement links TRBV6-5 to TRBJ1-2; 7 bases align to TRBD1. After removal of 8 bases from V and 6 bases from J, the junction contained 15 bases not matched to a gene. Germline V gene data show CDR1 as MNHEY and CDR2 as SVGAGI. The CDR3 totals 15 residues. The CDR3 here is CASGTEPILSDGYTF. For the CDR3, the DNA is TGTGCCAGCGGGACAGAACCCATTCTTTCTGATGGCTACACCTTC.

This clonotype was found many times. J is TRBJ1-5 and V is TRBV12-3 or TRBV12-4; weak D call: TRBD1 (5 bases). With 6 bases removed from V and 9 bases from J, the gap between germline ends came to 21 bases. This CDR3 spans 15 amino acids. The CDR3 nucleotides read TGTGCCAGCAGCCGGGACCGGCCGGGAATGGGGCCCCAGCATTTT. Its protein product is CASSRDRPGMGPQHF.

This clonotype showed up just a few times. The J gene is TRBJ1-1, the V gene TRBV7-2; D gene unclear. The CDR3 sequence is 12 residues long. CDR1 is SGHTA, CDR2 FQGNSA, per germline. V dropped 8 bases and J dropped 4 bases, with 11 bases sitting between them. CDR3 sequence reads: CASGRDPTEAFF. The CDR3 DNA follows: TGTGCCAGCGGGAGGGATCCCACTGAAGCTTTCTTT.

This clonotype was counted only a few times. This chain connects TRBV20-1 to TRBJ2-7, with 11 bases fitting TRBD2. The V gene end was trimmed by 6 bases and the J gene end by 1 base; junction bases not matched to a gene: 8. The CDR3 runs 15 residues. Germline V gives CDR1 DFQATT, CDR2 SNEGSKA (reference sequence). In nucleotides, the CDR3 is TGCAGTGCCAGCGACTGGACTAGCGGGTCCTACGAGCAGTACTTC. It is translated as CSASDWTSGSYEQYF.

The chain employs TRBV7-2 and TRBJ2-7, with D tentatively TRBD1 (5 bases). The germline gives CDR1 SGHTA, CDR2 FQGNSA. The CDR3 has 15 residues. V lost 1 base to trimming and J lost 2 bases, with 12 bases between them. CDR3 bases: TGTGCCAGCAGCTTAGTTCAGGGAACTGCCTACGAGCAGTACTTC. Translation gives CASSLVQGTAYEQYF.

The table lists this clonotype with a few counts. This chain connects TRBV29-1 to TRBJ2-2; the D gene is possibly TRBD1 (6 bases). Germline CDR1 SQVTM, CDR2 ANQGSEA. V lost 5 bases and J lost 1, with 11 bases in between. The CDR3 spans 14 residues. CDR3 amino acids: CSVKVQGNTGELFF. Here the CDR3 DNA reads TGCAGCGTTAAAGTACAGGGGAACACCGGGGAGCTGTTTTTT.

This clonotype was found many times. CDR3 coding DNA: TGTGCCAGCAGCCCAGATCGGACTAGCGGGACCTACGAGCAGTACTTC. It yields the protein CASSPDRTSGTYEQYF. The chain has TRBV9 and TRBJ2-7, with 12 bases aligning to TRBD2. The CDR3 extends over 16 amino acids. Looked up from germline, CDR1 is SGDLS and CDR2 is YYNGEE. V gave up 4 bases and J gave up 2 bases; unmatched junction bases: 7.

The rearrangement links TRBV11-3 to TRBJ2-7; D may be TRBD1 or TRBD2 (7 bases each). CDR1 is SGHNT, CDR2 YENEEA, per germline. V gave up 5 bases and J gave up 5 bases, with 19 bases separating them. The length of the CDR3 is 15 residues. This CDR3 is CASSPGGGRENEQYF. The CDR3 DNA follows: TGTGCCAGCAGCCCAGGGGGTGGGCGGGAGAACGAGCAGTACTTC. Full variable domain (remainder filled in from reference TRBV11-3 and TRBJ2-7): EAGVVQSPRYKIIEKKQPVAFWCNPISGHNTLYWYLQNLGQGPELLIRYENEEAVDDSQLPKDRFSAERLKGVDSTLKIQPAELGDSAVYLCASSPGGGRENEQYFGPGTRLTVT.

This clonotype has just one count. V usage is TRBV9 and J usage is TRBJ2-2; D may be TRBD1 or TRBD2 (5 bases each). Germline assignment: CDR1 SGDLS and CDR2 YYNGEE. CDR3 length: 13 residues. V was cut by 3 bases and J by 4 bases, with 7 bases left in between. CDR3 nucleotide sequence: TGTGCCAGCAGCGCAGGGACCACCGGGGAGCTGTTTTTT. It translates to CASSAGTTGELFF.

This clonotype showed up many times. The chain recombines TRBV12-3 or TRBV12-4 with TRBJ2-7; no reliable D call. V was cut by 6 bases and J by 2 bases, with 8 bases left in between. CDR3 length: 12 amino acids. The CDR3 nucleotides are TGTGCCAGCAGCCACTCTACCTACGAGCAGTACTTC. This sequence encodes CASSHSTYEQYF.

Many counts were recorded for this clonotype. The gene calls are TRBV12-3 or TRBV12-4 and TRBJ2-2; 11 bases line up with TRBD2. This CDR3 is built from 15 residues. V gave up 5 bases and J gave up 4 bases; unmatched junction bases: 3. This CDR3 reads CASSALAGGTGELFF. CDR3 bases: TGTGCCAGCAGTGCGCTAGCGGGGGGCACCGGGGAGCTGTTTTTT.

The CDR3, as DNA: TGTGCTAGTGGCCCAACTAGCACAGATACGCAGTATTTT. This sequence encodes CASGPTSTDTQYF. The chain has TRBV12-5 and TRBJ2-3; D is unresolved. The V gene lost 6 bases and the J gene lost 0 bases, with 7 bases spanning the gap. Germline-derived CDR1 and CDR2 are LGHNT and FRNRAP. CDR3 length: 13 residues.

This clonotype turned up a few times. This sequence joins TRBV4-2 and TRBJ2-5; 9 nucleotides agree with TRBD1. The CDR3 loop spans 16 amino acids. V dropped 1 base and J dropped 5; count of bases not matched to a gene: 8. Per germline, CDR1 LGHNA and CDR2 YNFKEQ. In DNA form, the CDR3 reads TGTGCCAGCAGCCAAGCCCGGGACAGGGCTGTGGAGACCCAGTACTTC. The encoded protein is CASSQARDRAVETQYF.

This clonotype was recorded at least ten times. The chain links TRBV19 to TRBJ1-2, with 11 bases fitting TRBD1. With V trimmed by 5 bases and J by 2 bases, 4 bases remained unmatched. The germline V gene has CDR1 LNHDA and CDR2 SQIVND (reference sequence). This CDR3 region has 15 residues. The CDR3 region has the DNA TGTGCCAGTAGTGGCGGGGACAGGGGGAACTATGGCTACACCTTC. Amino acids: CASSGGDRGNYGYTF.

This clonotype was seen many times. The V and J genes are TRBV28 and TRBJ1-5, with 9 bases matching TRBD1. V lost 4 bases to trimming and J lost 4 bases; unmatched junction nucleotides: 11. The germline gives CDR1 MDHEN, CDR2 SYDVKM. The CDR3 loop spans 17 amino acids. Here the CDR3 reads CASSSHPGTGPNQPQHF. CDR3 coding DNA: TGTGCCAGCAGTTCCCACCCGGGGACAGGGCCTAATCAGCCCCAGCATTTT. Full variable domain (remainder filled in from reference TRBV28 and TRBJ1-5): DVKVTQSSRYLVKRTGEKVFLECVQDMDHENMFWYRQDPGLGLRLIYFSYDVKMKEKGDIPEGYSVSREKKERFSLILESASTNQTSMYLCASSSHPGTGPNQPQHFGDGTRLSIL.

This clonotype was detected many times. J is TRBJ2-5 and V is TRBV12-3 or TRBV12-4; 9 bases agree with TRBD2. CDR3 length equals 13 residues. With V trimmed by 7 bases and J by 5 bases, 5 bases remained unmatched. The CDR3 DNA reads TGTGCCAGCACCCCGCGGGAGGGGGAGACCCAGTACTTC. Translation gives CASTPREGETQYF.

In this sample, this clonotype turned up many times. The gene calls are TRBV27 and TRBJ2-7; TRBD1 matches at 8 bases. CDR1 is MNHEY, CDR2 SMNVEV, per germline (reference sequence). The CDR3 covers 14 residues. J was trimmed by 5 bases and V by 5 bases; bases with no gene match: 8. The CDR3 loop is CASSPWTGSHEQYF. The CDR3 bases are TGTGCCAGCAGTCCCTGGACAGGGAGTCACGAGCAGTACTTC.

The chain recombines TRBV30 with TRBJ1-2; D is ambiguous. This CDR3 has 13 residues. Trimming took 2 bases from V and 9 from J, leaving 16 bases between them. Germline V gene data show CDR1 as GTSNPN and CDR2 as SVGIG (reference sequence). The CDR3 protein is CAWSRMEVGSYTF. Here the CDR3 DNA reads TGTGCCTGGAGTAGGATGGAGGTCGGGAGCTACACCTTC.

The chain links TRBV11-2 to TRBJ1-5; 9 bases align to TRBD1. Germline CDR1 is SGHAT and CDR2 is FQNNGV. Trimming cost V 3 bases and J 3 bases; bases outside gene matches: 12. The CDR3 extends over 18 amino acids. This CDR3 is CASSLLPGTGLNNQPQHF. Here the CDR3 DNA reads TGTGCCAGCAGCTTGTTACCCGGGACAGGGTTGAACAATCAGCCCCAGCATTTT.

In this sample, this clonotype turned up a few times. As DNA, the CDR3 is TGTGCCAGTAGTCCACCCGCCGGGGGCCACGAGACCCAGTACTTC. It translates to CASSPPAGGHETQYF. The V call is TRBV27, the J call TRBJ2-5, with D perhaps assigned TRBD1 or TRBD2 (6 bases each). CDR1 and CDR2 from the germline V gene are MNHEY and SMNVEV (reference sequence). The CDR3 has 15 residues. The V gene lost 9 bases and the J gene lost 5 bases, with 22 bases spanning the gap.

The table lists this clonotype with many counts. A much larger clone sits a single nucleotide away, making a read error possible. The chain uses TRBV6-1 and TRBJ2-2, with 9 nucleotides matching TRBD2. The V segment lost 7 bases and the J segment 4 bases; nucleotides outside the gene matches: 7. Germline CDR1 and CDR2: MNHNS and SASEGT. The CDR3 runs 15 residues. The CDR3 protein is CASTRTSAATGELFF. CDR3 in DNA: TGTGCCAGCACCCGGACTAGCGCGGCCACCGGGGAGCTGTTTTTT.

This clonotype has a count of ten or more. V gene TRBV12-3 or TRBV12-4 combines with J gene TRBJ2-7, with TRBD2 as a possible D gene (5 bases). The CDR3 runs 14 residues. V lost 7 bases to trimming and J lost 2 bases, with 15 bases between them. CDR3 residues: CASTATGNTYEQYF. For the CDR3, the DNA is TGTGCCAGCACCGCCACGGGAAATACCTACGAGCAGTACTTC.

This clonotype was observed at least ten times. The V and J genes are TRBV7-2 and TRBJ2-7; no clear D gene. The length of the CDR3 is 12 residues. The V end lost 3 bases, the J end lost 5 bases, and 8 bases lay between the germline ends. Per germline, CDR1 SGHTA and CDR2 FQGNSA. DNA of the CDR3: TGTGCCAGCAGCTTTGTGGCCGACGAGCAGTACTTC. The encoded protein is CASSFVADEQYF.

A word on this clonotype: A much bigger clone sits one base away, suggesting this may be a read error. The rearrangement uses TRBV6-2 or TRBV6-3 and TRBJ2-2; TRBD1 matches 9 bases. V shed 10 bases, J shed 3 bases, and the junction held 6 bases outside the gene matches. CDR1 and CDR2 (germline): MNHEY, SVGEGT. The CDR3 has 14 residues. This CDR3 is CANGTGLDTGELFF. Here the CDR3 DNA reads TGTGCCAACGGGACAGGGCTCGACACCGGGGAGCTGTTTTTT.